One sample yielded the 29 T cell receptor beta chains listed below, sequenced in a study of blood T cell repertoires in COVID-19. This table comes from immunoSEQ multiplex PCR, and its TCRdb copy is limited to in-frame clones, with some not included. Of 200,000 to 300,000 clones listed, around four fifths are singletons. Sequenced input: peripheral blood. These receptors all come from a man aged 55 to 70 with acute or convalescent COVID-19.

The V and J genes are TRBV19 and TRBJ1-2; 9 bases are a match to TRBD1. Germline V gives CDR1 LNHDA, CDR2 SQIVND (reference sequence). The CDR3 runs 15 residues. The ends lost 7 bases at V and 7 bases at J; junction bases unmatched: 13. CDR3 nucleotides: TGTGCCAGTACTCCCGGGACAGGGCTTATCAGTGGCTACACCTTC. Protein sequence: CASTPGTGLISGYTF.

This clone was picked up one time. The CDR3 region is CATSPWGDTQYF. In DNA, the CDR3 is TGTGCCACCAGCCCTTGGGGCGATACGCAGTATTTT. The rearrangement uses TRBV15 and TRBJ2-3, with D possibly TRBD1 on 5 matching bases. Germline V CDR1 and CDR2: LNHNV, YYDKDF (reference sequence). V was trimmed by 5 bases and J by 6 bases, leaving 9 bases between them. This CDR3 contains 12 residues. The whole variable domain, remainder taken from reference TRBV15 and TRBJ2-3, is DAMVIQNPRYQVTQFGKPVTLSCSQTLNHNVMYWYQQKSSQAPKLLFHYYDKDFNNEADTPDNFQSRRPNTSFCFLDIRSPGLGDTAMYLCATSPWGDTQYFGPGTRLTVL.

The V call is TRBV11-2, the J call TRBJ2-1; 8 positions match TRBD1. The ends lost 6 bases at V and 2 bases at J; junction bases unmatched: 12. This CDR3 has 17 amino acids. Germline V gene lookup returns CDR1 SGHAT and CDR2 FQNNGV. The CDR3 nucleotides are TGTGCCAGCAGGCCGATAAGAGACAGGGGCCCCTACAATGAGCAGTTCTTC. It translates to CASRPIRDRGPYNEQFF.

CDR3 DNA sequence: TGCGCCAGCAGCCAAGACCGTCGCCAGGACTACGAGCAGTACTTC. Its protein is CASSQDRRQDYEQYF. This chain uses TRBV4-3 with TRBJ2-7; D unclear. This CDR3 is 15 amino acids long. CDR1 is LGHNA and CDR2 is YSLEER in the germline V gene. V was cut by 0 bases and J by 3 bases, with 12 bases left in between.

The rearrangement uses TRBV6-6 and TRBJ2-7; TRBD1 matches at 7 bases. CDR1 is MNHNY, CDR2 SVGAGI, per germline (reference sequence). V shed 4 bases, J shed 8 bases, and the junction held 11 bases outside the gene matches. This CDR3 contains 14 residues. In DNA form, the CDR3 reads TGTGCCAGCAGTTTCAGGACGGGTAGGGGGCAGCAGTACTTC. Its translation: CASSFRTGRGQQYF.

Details on this clone: The same CDR3 arises from other DNA sequences in this sample as well. This rearrangement joins TRBV11-2 to TRBJ2-3, with 8 bases fitting TRBD2. V dropped 5 bases and J dropped 4; count of bases not matched to a gene: 2. The CDR3 consists of 13 residues. Germline V CDR1 and CDR2: SGHAT, FQNNGV. The CDR3 sequence is CASSLGGADTQYF. The CDR3, as DNA: TGTGCCAGCAGCCTCGGGGGGGCAGATACGCAGTATTTT.

This chain's CDR3 is CASSLLGQSTEAFF. CDR3 DNA: TGTGCCAGCAGTTTACTGGGACAGAGCACTGAAGCTTTCTTT. The rearrangement joins TRBV27 to TRBJ1-1; 7 bases line up with TRBD1. Germline CDR1 MNHEY, CDR2 SMNVEV (reference sequence). This CDR3 is 14 amino acids long. Unmatched junction bases numbered 4, after V lost 2 bases and J lost 4 bases.

This chain connects TRBV12-3 or TRBV12-4 to TRBJ2-7; 8 bases match TRBD1. This CDR3 is 13 amino acids long. V lost 2 bases, J lost 3 bases, and 0 bases stayed unmatched. Here the CDR3 reads CASSLTGGYEQYF. The CDR3 nucleotides read TGTGCCAGCAGTTTAACAGGGGGCTACGAGCAGTACTTC.

This sequence joins TRBV2 and TRBJ1-4; unclear D gene. CDR1 is SNHLY, CDR2 FYNNEI, per germline. V lost 9 bases and J 4 bases, leaving 3 bases between the germline ends. The CDR3 length is 10 residues. DNA for the CDR3: TGTGCCAGTTATAATGAAAAACTGTTTTTT. It is translated as CASYNEKLFF. The complete variable domain, with remaining parts taken from reference TRBV2 and TRBJ1-4, reads EPEVTQTPSHQVTQMGQEVILRCVPISNHLYFYWYRQILGQKVEFLVSFYNNEISEKSEIFDDQFSVERPDGSNFTLKIRSTKLEDSAMYFCASYNEKLFFGSGTQLSVL.

V is TRBV7-3 and J is TRBJ2-2, with D perhaps TRBD2 (6 bases). Per the germline V gene, CDR1 is SGHTA and CDR2 is FQGTGA. The CDR3 extends over 13 amino acids. V lost 9 bases and J 0 bases, leaving 8 bases between the germline ends. Here the CDR3 reads CASRTTNTGELFF. DNA for the CDR3: TGTGCCAGTAGGACTACGAACACCGGGGAGCTGTTTTTT.

The chain couples TRBV6-2 or TRBV6-3 to TRBJ2-7; D perhaps matches TRBD1 (5 bases). The germline gives CDR1 MNHEY, CDR2 SVGEGT. Trimming shortened V by 6 bases and J by 2 bases, and 17 bases separated the two germline ends. This CDR3 has 15 amino acids. The CDR3 bases are TGTGCCAGCAGCCAAATCCAGGGTTTAACCTACGAGCAGTACTTC. Amino acids: CASSQIQGLTYEQYF.

The chain links TRBV6-5 to TRBJ2-1, with D unclear. Looked up from germline, CDR1 is MNHEY and CDR2 is SVGAGI. CDR3 size: 16 residues. The germline V and J ends were trimmed by 0 bases and 3 bases, with 12 bases remaining between them. CDR3 bases: TGTGCCAGCAGTTACTCGGTGGGCAATCTCTACAATGAGCAGTTCTTC. It encodes CASSYSVGNLYNEQFF.

This clone was seen once. The J gene is TRBJ1-1, the V gene TRBV13; no definite D call. The CDR3 consists of 15 residues. Trimming pared 4 bases from V and 4 bases from J, leaving 16 bases between. CDR1 and CDR2 from the germline V gene are PRHDT and FYEKMQ (reference sequence). The CDR3 DNA sequence: TGTGCCAGCAGCTCTAGTGCGGGTATGGGCACTGAAGCTTTCTTT. Its protein product is CASSSSAGMGTEAFF.

The chain combines TRBV6-5 with TRBJ2-2; the match to TRBD2 covers 9 bases. V lost 0 bases and J lost 6; bases outside the gene matches: 2. The germline V gene encodes CDR1 MNHEY and CDR2 SVGAGI. The CDR3 consists of 15 residues. The CDR3 DNA follows: TGTGCCAGCAGTTACTCGGGCGGGAGGGCCGGGGAGCTGTTTTTT. Protein sequence: CASSYSGGRAGELFF.

The chain couples TRBV2 to TRBJ2-1; D remains ambiguous. The CDR3 is 16 residues long. V was trimmed by 7 bases and J by 0 bases, leaving 16 bases between them. Germline CDR1 reads SNHLY; CDR2 reads FYNNEI. The CDR3 region is CASIPPPASSYNEQFF. The DNA of the CDR3 is TGTGCCAGCATCCCACCACCCGCGAGCTCCTACAATGAGCAGTTCTTC.

This rearrangement joins TRBV7-9 to TRBJ2-5, with 7 bases matching TRBD2. Germline V gives CDR1 SEHNR, CDR2 FQNEAQ (reference sequence). The CDR3 sequence is 15 residues long. Trimming removed 3 bases from V and 0 bases from J; junction bases left unmatched: 4. The CDR3 DNA follows: TGTGCCAGCAGCTTCGGCGGGAGCTACCAAGAGACCCAGTACTTC. Translated: CASSFGGSYQETQYF.

The chain combines TRBV7-8 with TRBJ1-2; the D gene is possibly TRBD1 (5 bases). Looked up from germline, CDR1 is SGHVS and CDR2 is FQNEAQ. Trimming removed 5 bases from V and 6 bases from J, with 16 bases in between. This CDR3 is 14 amino acids long. CDR3 region: CASSLTALLDGYTF. The CDR3 DNA is TGTGCCAGCAGCCTGACAGCTCTCCTTGATGGCTACACCTTC.

This clone was counted a few times. The CDR3 region is CASSLARQYTDTQYF. The CDR3 bases are TGTGCCAGCAGCTTAGCTCGACAGTACACAGATACGCAGTATTTT. V gene TRBV13 combines with J gene TRBJ2-3; a possible D gene is TRBD1 (5 bases). CDR1 is PRHDT, CDR2 FYEKMQ, per germline (reference sequence). Trimming removed 1 base at V and 2 bases at J, with 10 bases between. This CDR3 contains 15 residues.

V and J are TRBV18 and TRBJ2-1, with D possibly TRBD1 on 6 matching bases. Per germline, CDR1 KGHSH and CDR2 LQKENI. The CDR3 covers 17 residues. V lost 1 base, J lost 5 bases, and 18 bases lay in between. CDR3 coding DNA: TGTGCCAGCTCACCACAGGCTACCAGGGGCCTCAACAATGAGCAGTTCTTC. Its protein product is CASSPQATRGLNNEQFF. The whole variable domain, remainder taken from reference TRBV18 and TRBJ2-1, is NAGVMQNPRHLVRRRGQEARLRCSPMKGHSHVYWYRQLPEEGLKFMVYLQKENIIDESGMPKERFSAEFPKEGPSILRIQQVVRGDSAAYFCASSPQATRGLNNEQFFGPGTRLTVL.

CDR3 DNA sequence: TGTGCCAGCAGCTTAACAGGTCCTCCAGTTAACTATGGCTACACCTTC. This gives the protein CASSLTGPPVNYGYTF. V usage is TRBV7-2 and J usage is TRBJ1-2; TRBD1 is a possible D gene (5 bases). V lost 2 bases and J 1 base, leaving 14 bases between the germline ends. The CDR3 is made up of 16 amino acids. Looked up from germline, CDR1 is SGHTA and CDR2 is FQGNSA.

This chain connects TRBV7-2 to TRBJ1-3; 7 bases line up with TRBD1. Trimming at V came to 4 bases and at J to 2 bases, leaving 5 bases not matched to a gene. CDR3 size: 15 residues. The germline CDR1 and CDR2 sequences are SGHTA and FQGNSA. In DNA form, the CDR3 reads TGTGCCAGCAGCTCAGGGGGTTTTACTGGAAACACCATATATTTT. This encodes CASSSGGFTGNTIYF.

The chain is built from TRBV4-1 and TRBJ2-7; 7 nucleotides match TRBD2. The CDR3 consists of 16 residues. CDR1 and CDR2 from the germline V gene are MGHRA and YSYEKL. The V gene end was trimmed by 0 bases and the J gene end by 0 bases; junction bases not matched to a gene: 5. CDR3 sequence reads: CASSQDWGGSSYEQYF. CDR3 sequence (DNA): TGCGCCAGCAGCCAAGATTGGGGGGGGAGCTCCTACGAGCAGTACTTC.

The chain carries TRBV21-1 and TRBJ2-2; the table's TRBD2 call for D was not verified on the DNA. TRBV21-1 represents a pseudogene. The CDR3 is 16 residues long. CDR3 region: CASGPGLWANSGELFF. CDR3 bases: TGTGCCAGCGGCCCCGGACTCTGGGCGAACTCCGGGGAGCTGTTTTTT.

The V and J genes are TRBV7-3 and TRBJ2-7, with 7 nucleotides matching TRBD1. This CDR3 spans 12 amino acids. Germline V gene data show CDR1 as SGHTA and CDR2 as FQGTGA. The junction had 8 bases not matched to a gene; V was cut back by 3 bases and J by 12 bases. The CDR3 region has the DNA TGTGCCAGCAGCTTCCTTGGACAGGCTCCGTACTTC. It codes for CASSFLGQAPYF.

The CDR3 sequence: CAIRSTATSGASTDTQYF. The CDR3 nucleotides are TGTGCCATCAGGTCGACAGCGACTAGCGGGGCCAGCACAGATACGCAGTATTTT. The chain recombines TRBV10-3 with TRBJ2-3; 11 bases are a match to TRBD2. There are 18 residues in the CDR3. The V and J ends lost 6 bases and 0 bases, in that order; junction bases with no gene match: 11. Germline-derived CDR1 and CDR2 are ENHRY and SYGVKD.

This clone was seen only a few times. The gene calls are TRBV24-1 and TRBJ1-1, with 7 bases fitting TRBD1. Trimming at V came to 0 bases and at J to 3 bases, leaving 9 bases not matched to a gene. CDR1 and CDR2 (germline): KGHDR, SFDVKD. CDR3 length: 17 amino acids. CDR3 residues: CATSDLGGRGSDTEAFF. DNA for the CDR3: TGTGCCACCAGTGATTTGGGGGGCAGGGGGTCTGACACTGAAGCTTTCTTT.

J is TRBJ2-3 and V is TRBV9, with D possibly matching TRBD1 (5 bases). The germline gives CDR1 SGDLS, CDR2 YYNGEE. The CDR3 totals 15 residues. Trimming cost V 4 bases and J 5 bases, with 17 bases left between them. The CDR3 nucleotides read TGTGCCAGCAGCCCAAGGGGTGGTTGGGGAGATACGCAGTATTTT. This translates into CASSPRGGWGDTQYF.

The chain carries TRBV6-6 and TRBJ1-1; D gene unclear. Germline CDR1 is MNHNY and CDR2 is SVGAGI (reference sequence). V was clipped by 8 bases and J by 3 bases, with 4 bases between them. The CDR3 runs to 10 residues. The CDR3 DNA is TGTGCCAGCCGGGACACTGAAGCTTTCTTT. Amino acid sequence: CASRDTEAFF.

This clone was seen just once. The V gene is TRBV6-5, the J gene TRBJ2-7, with 7 positions matching TRBD1. V was pared by 0 bases and J by 0 bases, with 5 bases of the junction left unmatched. The CDR3 consists of 16 residues. Looked up from germline, CDR1 is MNHEY and CDR2 is SVGAGI. DNA for the CDR3: TGTGCCAGCAGTTACTCGAACAGGGGTTTCTCCTACGAGCAGTACTTC. Its protein product is CASSYSNRGFSYEQYF.